This entry lists 12 T cell receptor beta chains sequenced from one sample in a study of T cells in localized non-small cell lung cancer. Some clones are missing from TCRdb's copy, which holds only in-frame ones; the method was immunoSEQ multiplex PCR. The data contain tens of thousands of clones, roughly 86% of them singletons. Specimen: peripheral blood, collected before any cancer treatment. The source is a man aged 18-49 years with stage I lung adenocarcinoma.

The V and J genes are TRBV9 and TRBJ2-7; D uncertain. Germline lookup yields CDR1 SGDLS and CDR2 YYNGEE. This CDR3 comprises 12 residues. V gave up 5 bases and J gave up 6 bases, with 12 bases separating them. The CDR3, as DNA: TGTGCCAGCAGTCGATCGGCAGGCGAGCAGTACTTC. Amino acid sequence: CASSRSAGEQYF.

The chain links TRBV9 to TRBJ1-1; perhaps TRBD1 as D (5 bases). Germline V CDR1 and CDR2: SGDLS, YYNGEE. The CDR3 runs 11 residues. Deletions cut 7 bases from V and 3 bases from J, with 7 bases between. The CDR3 loop reads CASGADTEAFF. The CDR3 bases are TGTGCCAGCGGGGCTGACACTGAAGCTTTCTTT.

This chain links TRBV4-2 with TRBJ2-1; 10 positions agree with TRBD2. V shed 3 bases, J shed 7 bases, and the junction held 18 bases outside the gene matches. The CDR3 runs to 19 residues. CDR1 and CDR2 (germline): LGHNA, YNFKEQ. The CDR3 coding sequence is TGTGCCAGCAGCCAGGGGGGGCTAGCGGGGGCCCAAAAGGGTAATGAGCAGTTCTTC. Its translation: CASSQGGLAGAQKGNEQFF.

The rearrangement uses TRBV18 and TRBJ1-1, with D maybe TRBD1 (5 bases). V gave up 5 bases and J gave up 1 base, with 14 bases separating them. The CDR3 length is 15 residues. Germline V gene lookup returns CDR1 KGHSH and CDR2 LQKENI. The CDR3 loop reads CASSAWGGTNTEAFF. CDR3 nucleotide sequence: TGTGCCAGCTCAGCGTGGGGAGGGACGAACACTGAAGCTTTCTTT.

CDR3 sequence: CAWSRTSGENGELFF. CDR3 nucleotides: TGTGCCTGGAGTCGGACTAGCGGGGAAAACGGGGAGCTGTTTTTT. The chain has TRBV30 and TRBJ2-2, with 12 bases matching TRBD2. Per the germline V gene, CDR1 is GTSNPN and CDR2 is SVGIG (reference sequence). J lost 7 bases, V lost 2 bases, and 5 bases had no gene match. CDR3 size: 15 residues. The full variable domain, completed using reference TRBV30 and TRBJ2-2, is SQTIHQWPATLVQPVGSPLSLECTVEGTSNPNLYWYRQAAGRGLQLLFYSVGIGQISSEVPQNLSASRPQDRQFILSSKKLLLSDSGFYLCAWSRTSGENGELFFGEGSRLTVL.

In its sample, this clone was seen once. The gene calls are TRBV30 and TRBJ2-7; 7 positions agree with TRBD1. Germline CDR1 is GTSNPN and CDR2 is SVGIG (reference sequence). J was trimmed by 0 bases and V by 0 bases; bases with no gene match: 5. CDR3 length: 15 residues. CDR3 protein: CAWSVGQPASYEQYF. CDR3 coding DNA: TGTGCCTGGAGTGTGGGACAGCCCGCCTCCTACGAGCAGTACTTC.

The V and J genes are TRBV4-2 and TRBJ2-1, with no clear D. Trimming cost V 6 bases and J 5 bases, with 14 bases left between them. The CDR3 totals 14 residues. CDR1 LGHNA and CDR2 YNFKEQ come from the germline V gene. For the CDR3, the DNA is TGTGCCAGCAGTCCTCGGGTGGCCAACAATGAGCAGTTCTTC. Its translation: CASSPRVANNEQFF.

The gene calls are TRBV6-1 and TRBJ1-1, with 8 positions matching TRBD1. The CDR3 is made up of 14 amino acids. The germline V gene has CDR1 MNHNS and CDR2 SASEGT. With V trimmed by 6 bases and J by 3 bases, 6 bases remained unmatched. The CDR3 protein is CASRQQGGDTEAFF. The CDR3 coding sequence is TGTGCCAGCAGGCAACAGGGGGGAGACACTGAAGCTTTCTTT.

V is TRBV28 and J is TRBJ2-5; 10 nucleotides agree with TRBD1. The V gene end was trimmed by 6 bases and the J gene end by 6 bases; junction bases not matched to a gene: 7. Per the germline V gene, CDR1 is MDHEN and CDR2 is SYDVKM. This CDR3 has 14 amino acids. CDR3 sequence reads: CASSRQGARKTQYF. The CDR3 DNA reads as TGTGCCAGCAGCCGACAGGGGGCGAGAAAGACCCAGTACTTC. Filled out from reference TRBV28 and TRBJ2-5, the complete variable domain reads DVKVTQSSRYLVKRTGEKVFLECVQDMDHENMFWYRQDPGLGLRLIYFSYDVKMKEKGDIPEGYSVSREKKERFSLILESASTNQTSMYLCASSRQGARKTQYFGPGTRLLVL.

CDR3 residues: CASSLSGLSNEQFF. CDR3 nucleotides: TGTGCCAGCAGCTTATCGGGTCTGAGCAATGAGCAGTTCTTC. V and J are TRBV7-9 and TRBJ2-1; D is undetermined. The CDR3 totals 14 residues. Trimming took off 2 bases at V and 6 bases at J, with 11 bases between the two ends. CDR1 is SEHNR, CDR2 FQNEAQ, per germline (reference sequence).

The chain combines TRBV21-1 with TRBJ2-2. TRBV21-1 constitutes a pseudogene. CDR3 length: 16 amino acids. The CDR3 DNA follows: TGTGCCAGCAGCAAAGGAGAGGGGCTGAACACCGGGGAGCTGTTTTTT. Translation: CASSKGEGLNTGELFF.

This chain joins TRBV2 and TRBJ1-4, with D possibly TRBD1 on 5 matching bases. Per the germline V gene, CDR1 is SNHLY and CDR2 is FYNNEI. This CDR3 is built from 17 residues. Trimming took off 5 bases at V and 0 bases at J, with 16 bases between the two ends. Here the CDR3 reads CASSLSRVLATNEKLFF. The CDR3 nucleotides read TGTGCCAGCAGTCTCTCCAGGGTCCTTGCAACTAATGAAAAACTGTTTTTT.